These T cell receptor beta chains were read from a single sample in a study of T cells in Graves' hyperthyroidism and ophthalmopathy. TCRdb ran MiXCR on the multiplex PCR reads and lists one entry per CDR3 protein. The table records hundreds of thousands of distinct CDR3 sequences, 15% to 20% of them present only once. The sample was blood. All receptors derive from a woman aged 25-40 years with Graves' hyperthyroidism. Both conserved end residues are part of each CDR3. A D gene is named only where the DNA matches it firmly. The size field is filled for only some rows; it gives once, few, many or a size class.

len	d_gene	abundance	j_gene	v_gene	CDR3nt	CDR3aa
16	TRBD2	.	TRBJ2-5	TRBV4-3	TGCGCCAGCAGCCAAGATTGGACCGGGGGGCAAGAGACCCAGTACTTC	CASSQDWTGGQETQYF
18	.	.	TRBJ2-6	TRBV5-5	TGTGCCAGCAGCTCGTACAAAACCCCGACGACAGGGGCCAACGTCCTGACTTTC	CASSSYKTPTTGANVLTF
16	.	many	TRBJ2-3	TRBV30	TGTGCCTGGAGCGGAGTCGACGGATTTAGCACAGATACGCAGTATTTT	CAWSGVDGFSTDTQYF
17	TRBD1	many	TRBJ2-3	TRBV28	TGTGCCAGCAGTTTAGTGGACAGGGGGTCTAGCACAGATACGCAGTATTTT	CASSLVDRGSSTDTQYF
16	.	many	TRBJ2-5	TRBV7-2	TGTGCCAGCAGCTTAGGGCAGGGGGGTTCCCAAGAGACCCAGTACTTC	CASSLGQGGSQETQYF
15	TRBD1	many	TRBJ2-3	TRBV29-1	TGCAGCGTTGAAGACTCGACAGGGGTCACAGATACGCAGTATTTT	CSVEDSTGVTDTQYF
15	TRBD2	few	TRBJ2-1	TRBV4-3	TGCGCCAGCAGCCACCGACTAGCGGGAGTGAATGAGCAGTTCTTC	CASSHRLAGVNEQFF
18	TRBD2	many	TRBJ2-3	TRBV5-1	TGCGCCAGCAGCTCGACCCCGACTAGCGGGATGATCACAGATACGCAGTATTTT	CASSSTPTSGMITDTQYF
14	TRBD1	many	TRBJ2-7	TRBV28	TGTGCCAGCAGTTTGCGGGACAGGGGTTACGAGCAGTACTTC	CASSLRDRGYEQYF
17	.	many	TRBJ2-2	TRBV28	TGTGCCAGCAGTTTACGCCTCACGGGAGTTGACACCGGGGAGCTGTTTTTT	CASSLRLTGVDTGELFF
16	.	many	TRBJ2-3	TRBV18	TGTGCCAGCTCACCACCGGGGGGATACAGCACAGATACGCAGTATTTT	CASSPPGGYSTDTQYF
14	.	.	TRBJ2-3	TRBV7-9	TGTGCCAGCAGCCTCCCCCTGATCACCTATACGCAGTATTTT	CASSLPLITYTQYF
17	TRBD2	.	TRBJ2-3	TRBV4-3	TGCGCCAGCAGCCAAGATTCTACCGGGACTAGCAGAGATACGCAGTATTTT	CASSQDSTGTSRDTQYF
14	.	many	TRBJ2-3	TRBV6-2/TRBV6-3	TGTGCCAGCAGTTACGACCAGGGTAGAGATACGCAGTATTTT	CASSYDQGRDTQYF
17	.	few	TRBJ1-5	TRBV6-4	TGTGCCAGCAGTGACTCGAGACCCGTCACTAGCAATCAGCCCCAGCATTTT	CASSDSRPVTSNQPQHF
13	TRBD1	many	TRBJ1-5	TRBV30	TGTGCCTGGACTCTCAGGGGGGGTCAGCCCCAGCATTTT	CAWTLRGGQPQHF
13	TRBD2	many	TRBJ2-7	TRBV20-1	TGCAGTGCTCGACTAGCGGGATTTTACGAGCAGTACTTC	CSARLAGFYEQYF
13	.	many	TRBJ1-2	TRBV30	TGTGCCTGGAGTGTATCCGGGAACTATGGCTACACCTTC	CAWSVSGNYGYTF
13	.	.	TRBJ1-1	TRBV19	TGTGCCAGTACTACTGACAGTAACACTGAAGCTTTCTTT	CASTTDSNTEAFF
13	TRBD1	few	TRBJ1-1	TRBV29-1	TGCAGCGTGCGTACAGGGGGCACCACTGAAGCTTTCTTT	CSVRTGGTTEAFF
13	TRBD1	many	TRBJ1-1	TRBV30	TGTGCCTGGAGCTTTGACAGGGACACTGAAGCTTTCTTT	CAWSFDRDTEAFF
14	.	.	TRBJ2-3	TRBV7-2	TGTGCCAGCAGCTTGTCGGGCCTCACAGATACGCAGTATTTT	CASSLSGLTDTQYF
17	.	.	TRBJ1-2	TRBV20-1	TGCAGTGCTAGAGTCTTAGCCCAAATTTGGACGACATATGGCTACACCTTC	CSARVLAQIWTTYGYTF
13	.	.	TRBJ2-7	TRBV11-2	TGCGCCAGCAGCCAAGTTGATGCTAACGAGCAGTACTTC	CASSQVDANEQYF
17	TRBD1	.	TRBJ2-2	TRBV6-1	TGTGCCAGCAGTGAACTGATAGGGGGCCGTGACACCGGGGAGCTGTTTTTT	CASSELIGGRDTGELFF
13	TRBD1	many	TRBJ1-1	TRBV5-4	TGTGCCAGCAGCCTCGACAGGGAGGGAGCAGCTTTCTTT	CASSLDREGAAFF
15	TRBD1	.	TRBJ2-7	TRBV28	TGTGCCAGCAGTTTGGCGGACAGGGGGCCGGACGAGCAGTACTTC	CASSLADRGPDEQYF
19	TRBD2	few	TRBJ2-3	TRBV9	TGTGCCAGCAGCGTAGGTCTAGCGGGAGGTTCCATTTCCACAGATACGCAGTATTTT	CASSVGLAGGSISTDTQYF
17	TRBD1	few	TRBJ2-7	TRBV5-4	TGTGCCAGCAGCTCACCCGTCGGGACAGGAGTTTCCTACGAGCAGTACTTC	CASSSPVGTGVSYEQYF
13	.	few	TRBJ1-4	TRBV27	TGTGCCAGCAGTACCCCCCCTAATGAAAAACTGTTTTTT	CASSTPPNEKLFF
14	.	many	TRBJ1-5	TRBV12-3/TRBV12-4	TGTGCCAGCAGTTTCGGGACACTTAATCAGCCCCAGCATTTT	CASSFGTLNQPQHF
16	.	.	TRBJ2-6	TRBV28	TGTGCCAGCAGTTTTTCGGGTCCTCGCGGGGCCAACGTCCTGACTTTC	CASSFSGPRGANVLTF
19	.	.	TRBJ2-2	TRBV4-1	TGCGCCAGCAGCCAAGCCAGATTTACACGACCAGAGTTTTCCGGGGAGCTGTTTTTT	CASSQARFTRPEFSGELFF
16	.	.	TRBJ2-1	TRBV4-1	TGCGCCAGCAGCCACATTACTAGGTCCTCCTACAATGAGCAGTTCTTC	CASSHITRSSYNEQFF
13	TRBD1	many	TRBJ1-1	TRBV2	TGTGCCAGCAGAGCCAACAGGGACAGACAAGCTTTCTTT	CASRANRDRQAFF
16	TRBD1	few	TRBJ2-5	TRBV30	TGTGCCTGGAGTGTACTCCCTTCAGGGGGCCAAGAGACCCAGTACTTC	CAWSVLPSGGQETQYF
13	.	many	TRBJ2-1	TRBV7-6	TGTGCCAGCAGCGGAGGTAAAGACAATGAGCAGTTCTTC	CASSGGKDNEQFF
15	.	once	TRBJ1-6	TRBV14	TGTGCCAGCAGCCTTCTGGGGGGCCTTAATCCACCCCTCCACTTT	CASSLLGGLNPPLHF
11	.	few	TRBJ2-3	TRBV6-1	TGTGCCAGCAGGCGAGAAGATACGCAGTATTTT	CASRREDTQYF
16	.	few	TRBJ2-3	TRBV27	TGTGCCAGCAGTCCTCGGACAGCCGAGGACGCAGATACGCAGTATTTT	CASSPRTAEDADTQYF
13	.	few	TRBJ2-3	TRBV19	TGTGCCAGCAGGGGATCTAGCACAGATACGCAGTATTTT	CASRGSSTDTQYF
16	TRBD2	many	TRBJ2-7	TRBV11-3	TGTGCCAGCAGCTTTTCCGGGACTAGCGGTTCCTACGAGCAGTACTTC	CASSFSGTSGSYEQYF
14	TRBD1	few	TRBJ2-2	TRBV5-1	TGCGCCAGCAGCCTGACAGGGAACACCGGGGAGCTGCTTTTT	CASSLTGNTGELLF
13	.	many	TRBJ2-5	TRBV7-8	TGTGCCAGCGAACAGGGCTGGGAAGAGACCCAGTACTTC	CASEQGWEETQYF
12	.	many	TRBJ2-5	TRBV20-1	TGCAGTGCTAGAGATGAGGGAGAGACCCAGTACTTC	CSARDEGETQYF
15	.	few	TRBJ2-1	TRBV28	TGTGCCAGCAGTTTGAGGGGCTTCTCCTACAATGAGCAGTTCTTC	CASSLRGFSYNEQFF
11	.	.	TRBJ1-2	TRBV25-1	TGTGCCAGCAGTGAATTTTTGAGCTACACCTTC	CASSEFLSYTF
11	.	.	TRBJ1-1	TRBV29-1	TGCAGCGTTGAGGGTAGCGCTGAAGCTTTCTTT	CSVEGSAEAFF
12	.	many	TRBJ1-2	TRBV30	TGTGCCTGGGGGGGGGCGCTGGATGGCTACACCTTC	CAWGGALDGYTF
16	.	few	TRBJ1-2	TRBV4-3	TGCGCCAGCAGCCAAGGTGGGGGGTTATCCAACTATGGCTACACCTTC	CASSQGGGLSNYGYTF
18	TRBD2	.	TRBJ2-3	TRBV6-2/TRBV6-3	TGTGCCAGCAGTTACCACCGGGGTAGCGGGAGGGCTTCGGATACGCAGTATTTT	CASSYHRGSGRASDTQYF